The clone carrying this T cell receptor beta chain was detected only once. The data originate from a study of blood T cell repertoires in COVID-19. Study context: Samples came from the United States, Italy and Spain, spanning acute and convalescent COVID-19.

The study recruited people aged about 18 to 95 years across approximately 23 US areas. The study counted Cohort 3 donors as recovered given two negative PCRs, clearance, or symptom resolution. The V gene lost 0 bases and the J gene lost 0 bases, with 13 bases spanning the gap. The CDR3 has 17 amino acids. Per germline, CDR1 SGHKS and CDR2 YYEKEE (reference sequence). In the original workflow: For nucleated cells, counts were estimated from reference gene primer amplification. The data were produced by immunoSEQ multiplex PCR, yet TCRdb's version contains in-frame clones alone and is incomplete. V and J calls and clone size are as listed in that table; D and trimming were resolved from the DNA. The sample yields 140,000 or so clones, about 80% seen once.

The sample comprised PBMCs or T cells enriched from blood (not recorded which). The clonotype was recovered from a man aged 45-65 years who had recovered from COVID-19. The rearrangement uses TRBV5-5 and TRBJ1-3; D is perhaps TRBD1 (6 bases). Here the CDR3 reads CASSLARGRGSGNTIYF. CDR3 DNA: TGTGCCAGCAGCTTGGCCAGGGGCAGGGGCTCTGGAAACACCATATATTTT.